These 27 T cell receptor beta chains were sequenced from one sample in a study of neurological immune-mediated disorders (dated by TCRdb to between 2019 and 2020). Library creation used 5' RACE. This sample was sequenced with an Illumina HiSeq 2500. The raw public reads went through TCRdb reprocessing: fastp at Q25, MiXCR clone calling, in-frame beta chains kept. Identical CDR3 protein sequences are pooled into one entry, listed with their most common genes and DNA. Across this sample there are about 76,000 distinct CDR3 sequences, with 15% to 20% seen only once. Roughly 15% of the sample is taken by the ten largest. The sample was PBMCs. Receptors were obtained from a middle-aged woman in good health.

This CDR3 is CASSLGRDRTSGYTF. For the CDR3, the DNA is TGTGCCAGCAGCTTGGGACGGGACCGAACTTCGGGCTACACCTTC. The gene calls are TRBV5-5 and TRBJ1-2; TRBD1 might be the D (5 bases). With 0 bases removed from V and 8 bases from J, the gap between germline ends came to 17 bases. Germline values: CDR1 SGHKS, CDR2 YYEKEE (reference sequence). The CDR3 length is 15 residues.

This clonotype was found many times. The chain links TRBV4-1 to TRBJ1-2; D may be TRBD1 (5 bases). Per germline, CDR1 MGHRA and CDR2 YSYEKL. The V gene lost 4 bases and the J gene lost 8 bases, with 17 bases spanning the gap. This CDR3 contains 14 residues. The CDR3 coding sequence is TGCGCCAGCAGCCGACAGTATGCTATGGGGGGCTACACCTTC. Its protein product is CASSRQYAMGGYTF.

The sample holds many counts of this clonotype. J is TRBJ1-2 and V is TRBV4-1, with D unclear. CDR3 length: 15 amino acids. Looked up from germline, CDR1 is MGHRA and CDR2 is YSYEKL. Trimming cost V 5 bases and J 6 bases, with 19 bases left between them. The CDR3 region has the DNA TGCGCCAGCAGCTCTCCTCCGGGCGGCCAGCATGGCTACACCTTC. As protein: CASSSPPGGQHGYTF.

This clonotype was counted ten times or more. V usage is TRBV29-1 and J usage is TRBJ2-5; TRBD1 aligns across 9 bases. Losses at the gene ends were 6 bases for V and 4 bases for J; bases not matched to a gene: 6. Germline V gene data show CDR1 as SQVTM and CDR2 as ANQGSEA. The CDR3 consists of 13 residues. The CDR3 sequence: CSVRGQGPETQYF. The CDR3 coding sequence is TGCAGCGTCAGGGGACAGGGCCCAGAGACCCAGTACTTC.

This clonotype was counted between two and nine times. The chain recombines TRBV10-3 with TRBJ1-3; possibly TRBD1 for D (5 bases). The V end lost 7 bases, the J end lost 0 bases, and 16 bases lay between the germline ends. The germline gives CDR1 ENHRY, CDR2 SYGVKD. The CDR3 has 16 amino acids. The CDR3 DNA reads as TGTGCCATCACCAGGGACGGAATAAGCTCTGGAAACACCATATATTTT. This sequence encodes CAITRDGISSGNTIYF.

The rearrangement links TRBV29-1 to TRBJ1-1; D not resolved. Per the germline V gene, CDR1 is SQVTM and CDR2 is ANQGSEA. V gave up 6 bases and J gave up 4 bases, with 6 bases separating them. This CDR3 comprises 10 residues. The DNA for the CDR3 is TGCAGCGTCTTGGCCACTGAAGCTTTCTTT. Residues: CSVLATEAFF.

In this sample, this clonotype turned up many times. This chain uses TRBV12-3 or TRBV12-4 with TRBJ2-2; a weak D match, TRBD2 (6 bases). This CDR3 contains 14 residues. Trimming removed 1 base at V and 5 bases at J, with 8 bases between. CDR3 loop: CASSLGGTTGELFF. CDR3 sequence (DNA): TGTGCCAGCAGTTTAGGAGGGACTACCGGGGAGCTGTTTTTT.

The table lists this clonotype with many counts. The genes are TRBV7-2 and TRBJ2-3, with TRBD1 matching 7 bases. Germline CDR1 reads SGHTA; CDR2 reads FQGNSA. The ends lost 2 bases at V and 1 base at J; junction bases unmatched: 18. There are 20 residues in the CDR3. Written as DNA, the CDR3 is TGTGCCAGCAGCTTACCATCCAACAGGGGCCCCAACGTTGGCACAGATACGCAGTATTTT. This gives the protein CASSLPSNRGPNVGTDTQYF. The whole variable domain, remainder taken from reference TRBV7-2 and TRBJ2-3, is GAGVSQSPSNKVTEKGKDVELRCDPISGHTALYWYRQSLGQGLEFLIYFQGNSAPDKSGLPSDRFSAERTGGSVSTLTIQRTQQEDSAVYLCASSLPSNRGPNVGTDTQYFGPGTRLTVL.

This clonotype was detected many times. J is TRBJ2-7 and V is TRBV14, with D uncertain. Germline CDR1 SGHDN, CDR2 FVKESK. This CDR3 has 15 residues. Trimming shortened V by 1 base and J by 3 bases, and 13 bases separated the two germline ends. The CDR3 sequence is CASSQGTAYFYEQYF. The CDR3 DNA follows: TGTGCCAGCAGCCAAGGTACAGCTTACTTCTACGAGCAGTACTTC.

This clonotype was recorded many times. The genes are TRBV5-1 and TRBJ2-1; D possibly corresponds to TRBD2 (7 bases). The CDR3 has 14 amino acids. In germline, CDR1 is SGHRS, CDR2 YFSETQ. V was shortened by 1 base and J by 10 bases, with 15 bases between the two germline ends. The chain's CDR3 is CASSLRGGAGEQFF. DNA of the CDR3: TGCGCCAGCAGCTTGAGGGGGGGGGCCGGCGAGCAGTTCTTC.

This clonotype has a count of ten or more. The V gene is TRBV15, the J gene TRBJ2-5, with unresolved D. Germline CDR1 LNHNV, CDR2 YYDKDF (reference sequence). Trimming cost V 0 bases and J 4 bases, with 9 bases left between them. This CDR3 contains 14 residues. DNA of the CDR3: TGTGCCACCAGCAGAGATGGCCGAGGAGAGACCCAGTACTTC. This translates into CATSRDGRGETQYF.

This clonotype has ten or more counts. The V and J genes are TRBV29-1 and TRBJ2-3; 10 positions match TRBD2. Germline V CDR1 and CDR2: SQVTM, ANQGSEA. The CDR3 is 13 amino acids. Trimming took 7 bases from V and 5 from J; bases not matched to a gene: 6. The CDR3 region is CSGAGGLRDTQYF. The CDR3 nucleotides are TGCAGCGGAGCGGGGGGGCTTCGAGATACGCAGTATTTT.

The sample holds many counts of this clonotype. The chain carries TRBV20-1 and TRBJ2-1; 9 bases fit TRBD2. The CDR3 is 14 residues long. V shed 3 bases, J shed 5 bases, and the junction held 5 bases outside the gene matches. CDR1 is DFQATT, CDR2 SNEGSKA, per germline (reference sequence). The CDR3 spells CSASPGLADNEQFF. DNA for the CDR3: TGCAGTGCTAGTCCGGGACTAGCTGACAATGAGCAGTTCTTC.

The gene calls are TRBV9 and TRBJ2-7; TRBD2 might be the D (5 bases). This CDR3 spans 14 amino acids. V gave up 4 bases and J gave up 2 bases, with 13 bases separating them. Looked up from germline, CDR1 is SGDLS and CDR2 is YYNGEE. CDR3 bases: TGTGCCAGCAGCCCCGGAGGCAGCCCCTACGAGCAGTACTTC. It specifies CASSPGGSPYEQYF.

This clonotype was observed many times. The rearrangement uses TRBV20-1 and TRBJ2-3, with 8 bases lining up with TRBD2. V shed 0 bases and J 4 bases; nucleotides not matched to a gene: 9. This CDR3 spans 16 amino acids. Germline lookup yields CDR1 DFQATT and CDR2 SNEGSKA (reference sequence). CDR3 nucleotides: TGCAGTGCTAGAGATCCGGGACTAGGGGCTGCAGATACGCAGTATTTT. Protein sequence: CSARDPGLGAADTQYF.

This clonotype was found many times. The chain employs TRBV5-6 and TRBJ2-5; D not resolved. Germline values: CDR1 SGHDT, CDR2 YYEEEE. The length of the CDR3 is 14 residues. With 1 base removed from V and 1 base from J, the gap between germline ends came to 8 bases. The CDR3 DNA follows: TGTGCCAGCAGCTTGTGGTGGGGCCAAGAGACCCAGTACTTC. Translating it yields CASSLWWGQETQYF.

This clonotype was counted many times. The CDR3 DNA reads as TGTGCCAGCAGCTGGAGGCGGGGGGAGCTGTTTTTT. This translates into CASSWRRGELFF. The chain carries TRBV7-2 and TRBJ2-2, with a tentative D call TRBD2 (5 bases). CDR3 length equals 12 residues. Deletions cut 4 bases from V and 8 bases from J, with 8 bases between. In germline, CDR1 is SGHTA, CDR2 FQGNSA.

The V and J genes are TRBV6-1 and TRBJ2-7; 7 bases align to TRBD1. V gave up 8 bases and J gave up 3 bases; unmatched junction bases: 10. Per the germline V gene, CDR1 is MNHNS and CDR2 is SASEGT. This CDR3 is 14 amino acids long. CDR3: CASRGTGQNYEQYF. The CDR3 DNA reads TGTGCCAGCCGGGGCACGGGACAGAACTACGAGCAGTACTTC.

This clonotype showed up many times. The chain combines TRBV27 with TRBJ1-2; D gene unclear. V was shortened by 6 bases and J by 5 bases, with 13 bases between the two germline ends. The CDR3 loop spans 13 amino acids. CDR1 is MNHEY, CDR2 SMNVEV, per germline (reference sequence). CDR3 DNA: TGTGCCAGCAGCCCTACTAGGGTTTATGGCTACACCTTC. The encoded protein is CASSPTRVYGYTF.

This clonotype was detected many times. The V call is TRBV7-2, the J call TRBJ1-4; D is unclear. V was pared by 3 bases and J by 0 bases, with 5 bases between. The CDR3 is 14 amino acids. Germline V lookup: CDR1 SGHTA, CDR2 FQGNSA. CDR3 nucleotides: TGTGCCAGCAGCTTCGGCCCAACTAATGAAAAACTGTTTTTT. This gives the protein CASSFGPTNEKLFF. Full variable domain (remainder filled in from reference TRBV7-2 and TRBJ1-4): GAGVSQSPSNKVTEKGKDVELRCDPISGHTALYWYRQSLGQGLEFLIYFQGNSAPDKSGLPSDRFSAERTGGSVSTLTIQRTQQEDSAVYLCASSFGPTNEKLFFGSGTQLSVL.

The chain joins TRBV4-3 to TRBJ2-7; 7 bases map to TRBD2. CDR1 is LGHNA, CDR2 YSLEER, per germline. The trim removed 5 bases at V and 1 base at J, leaving 5 bases unmatched. There are 14 residues in the CDR3. CDR3 in amino acids: CASSSSGGSYEQYF. In DNA, the CDR3 is TGCGCCAGCAGCTCCTCCGGGGGGTCCTACGAGCAGTACTTC.

This clonotype was seen repeatedly, ten times or more. This chain links TRBV6-5 with TRBJ1-1; D is perhaps TRBD1 (5 bases). This CDR3 region has 16 residues. Germline CDR1 reads MNHEY; CDR2 reads SVGAGI. The V end was cut by 7 bases, the J end by 4 bases, with 22 bases between. The CDR3: CASIPGRLRRGTEAFF. The CDR3 DNA sequence: TGTGCCAGCATTCCGGGACGGCTCCGTAGAGGCACTGAAGCTTTCTTT.

To note about this clonotype: This sequence may be a read error, since a much larger clone differs from it by one base. This rearrangement joins TRBV21-1 to TRBJ2-2. TRBV21-1 has pseudogene status. This CDR3 spans 16 amino acids. CDR3 DNA: TGTGCCAGCAGCAAAGGGAACCAACTGAACACCGGGGAGCCGTTTTTT. It translates to CASSKGNQLNTGEPFF.

In this sample, this clonotype turned up many times. This chain joins TRBV7-2 and TRBJ2-7; TRBD2 matches 8 bases. CDR1 is SGHTA, CDR2 FQGNSA, per germline. V dropped 3 bases and J dropped 0; count of bases not matched to a gene: 4. The CDR3 has 15 residues. This chain's CDR3 is CASSFGGGLSYEQYF. The CDR3 DNA sequence: TGTGCCAGCAGCTTTGGCGGGGGGCTCTCCTACGAGCAGTACTTC.

At least ten counts were recorded for this clonotype. This chain uses TRBV6-2 or TRBV6-3 with TRBJ2-7; D possibly corresponds to TRBD1 (5 bases). The CDR3 consists of 14 residues. V was pared by 2 bases and J by 5 bases, with 13 bases between. CDR1 is MNHEY, CDR2 SVGEGT, per germline. CDR3 bases: TGTGCCAGCAGTTACCGAGCAGGGATCAACGAGCAGTACTTC. It encodes CASSYRAGINEQYF.

In this sample, this clonotype turned up many times. V is TRBV6-5 and J is TRBJ1-2, with a weak D call TRBD1 (6 bases). This CDR3 contains 14 residues. Germline-derived CDR1 and CDR2 are MNHEY and SVGAGI. The germline V and J ends were trimmed by 5 bases and 3 bases, with 13 bases remaining between them. This CDR3 reads CASSPNREHYGYTF. The CDR3, as DNA: TGTGCCAGCAGTCCAAACAGGGAACACTATGGCTACACCTTC.

The sample holds a few counts of this clonotype. This chain uses TRBV7-3 with TRBJ2-3, with 8 nucleotides matching TRBD2. The junction had 17 bases not matched to a gene; V was cut back by 5 bases and J by 1 base. CDR3 length equals 19 residues. Germline V gene data show CDR1 as SGHTA and CDR2 as FQGTGA. The CDR3 spells CASSHQSRGLGGGTDTQYF. CDR3 coding DNA: TGTGCCAGCAGCCACCAATCCAGGGGACTAGGAGGGGGCACAGATACGCAGTATTTT.